The 32 T cell receptor beta chains below all came from one sample that was sequenced in a study of blood T cell repertoires in COVID-19 (dated by TCRdb to the early 2020s). The library came from the immunoSEQ multiplex PCR assay. TCRdb holds this immuneACCESS table with in-frame rearrangements only. Some clones are missing; in checked studies, unresolved V genes explain under half, and the rest has no known cause. The sample data list about 180,000 clones, and roughly nine tenths of these were observed just once. Jointly, the top ten make up 1.5% to 2% of the sample. Sequencing input: peripheral blood. These receptors all stem from a man in his late teens or twenties who had recovered from COVID-19.

The rearrangement joins TRBV6-2 or TRBV6-3 to TRBJ1-5, with 9 bases that match TRBD1. J lost 6 bases, V lost 2 bases, and 5 bases had no gene match. Looked up from germline, CDR1 is MNHEY and CDR2 is SVGEGT. The CDR3 is 15 amino acids. The CDR3 reads CASSYAYRGRQPQHF. The CDR3 DNA sequence: TGTGCCAGCAGTTACGCCTACAGGGGGCGTCAGCCCCAGCATTTT.

V gene TRBV9 combines with J gene TRBJ1-1; 9 bases map to TRBD1. The V gene end was trimmed by 0 bases and the J gene end by 0 bases; junction bases not matched to a gene: 21. This CDR3 is 22 amino acids long. CDR1 is SGDLS and CDR2 is YYNGEE in the germline V gene. The CDR3, as DNA: TGTGCCAGCAGCGTAGGAGTAGGGGGACAGGGATTGGGGATGGAAGTGAACACTGAAGCTTTCTTT. This sequence encodes CASSVGVGGQGLGMEVNTEAFF.

The chain combines TRBV7-6 with TRBJ2-2; the match to TRBD1 covers 7 bases. With V trimmed by 4 bases and J by 6 bases, 8 bases remained unmatched. The CDR3 totals 15 residues. CDR1 and CDR2 from the germline V gene are SGHVS and FNYEAQ. CDR3 DNA: TGTGCCAGCAGCTCCCAGGACAGGTCGGCCGGGGAGCTGTTTTTT. Amino acid sequence: CASSSQDRSAGELFF.

The chain combines TRBV21-1 with TRBJ1-4; no check of the table's D call, TRBD1, against the DNA was made. TRBV21-1 is deemed a pseudogene. CDR3 length: 18 amino acids. CDR3 DNA sequence: TGTGCCAGCAGCAAAAAGGGGAGAGGGGACAGACAGAATGAAAAACTGTTTTTT. Encoded protein: CASSKKGRGDRQNEKLFF.

V gene TRBV19 combines with J gene TRBJ2-7; a possible D gene is TRBD2 (6 bases). The V end lost 3 bases, the J end lost 6 bases, and 9 bases lay between the germline ends. CDR1 is LNHDA and CDR2 is SQIVND in the germline V gene (reference sequence). This CDR3 has 12 amino acids. The chain's CDR3 is CASSILGGEQYF. In DNA, the CDR3 is TGTGCCAGTAGTATCCTGGGGGGCGAGCAGTACTTC.

This clone was counted a single time. The rearrangement links TRBV6-2 or TRBV6-3 to TRBJ2-3, with 14 bases aligning to TRBD2. CDR1 and CDR2 from the germline V gene are MNHEY and SVGEGT. After removal of 5 bases from V and 4 bases from J, the junction contained 11 bases not matched to a gene. This CDR3 contains 18 residues. The CDR3 sequence is CASSRGTSGRGGADTQYF. The CDR3 DNA sequence: TGTGCCAGCAGTAGAGGGACTAGCGGGAGAGGGGGTGCAGATACGCAGTATTTT.

V usage is TRBV30 and J usage is TRBJ1-2, with a possible D match to TRBD1 (6 bases). The CDR3 spans 13 residues. Trimming removed 5 bases at V and 8 bases at J, with 18 bases between. Germline lookup yields CDR1 GTSNPN and CDR2 SVGIG (reference sequence). Written as DNA, the CDR3 is TGTGCCTGGGAAATTACAGGGAGGGTGGGCTACACCTTC. This codes for CAWEITGRVGYTF.

This clone was seen only a few times. The chain recombines TRBV27 with TRBJ1-1; 8 bases are shared with TRBD1. The CDR3 totals 17 residues. Germline V gene data show CDR1 as MNHEY and CDR2 as SMNVEV (reference sequence). V shed 5 bases, J shed 1 base, and the junction held 12 bases outside the gene matches. CDR3 sequence (DNA): TGTGCCAGCAGTCCCCGGGGCAGGGGGCGCCGGAACACTGAAGCTTTCTTT. It translates to CASSPRGRGRRNTEAFF.

The CDR3 loop reads CAIAPGTSSYEQYF. The CDR3 nucleotides read TGTGCCATCGCCCCGGGGACTAGCAGCTACGAGCAGTACTTC. This chain uses TRBV10-3 with TRBJ2-7; 9 nucleotides match TRBD2. The CDR3 length is 14 residues. V trimming: 8 bases; J trimming: 3 bases; junction bases outside the gene matches: 8. The germline gives CDR1 ENHRY, CDR2 SYGVKD.

The CDR3 region is CASSRYSGSWGNEQFF. CDR3 coding DNA: TGTGCCAGCAGCCGCTATAGCGGGAGTTGGGGCAATGAGCAGTTCTTC. The chain carries TRBV3-1 (or the pseudogene TRBV3-2) and TRBJ2-1; 9 bases align to TRBD2. This CDR3 comprises 16 residues. The ends lost 4 bases at V and 6 bases at J; junction bases unmatched: 10. The germline CDR1 and CDR2 sequences are LGHDT and YNNKEL (reference sequence).

The J gene is TRBJ2-1, the V gene TRBV30, with 10 positions matching TRBD2. V trimming: 6 bases; J trimming: 3 bases; junction bases outside the gene matches: 5. CDR1 and CDR2 (germline): GTSNPN, SVGIG (reference sequence). CDR3 length: 14 residues. The CDR3 protein is CACSSGRNYNEQFF. The DNA for the CDR3 is TGTGCCTGTAGTAGCGGGAGGAACTACAATGAGCAGTTCTTC.

This chain uses TRBV11-2 with TRBJ2-5; tentatively, D is TRBD2 (5 bases). CDR1 SGHAT and CDR2 FQNNGV come from the germline V gene. Trimming took 2 bases from V and 5 from J, leaving 9 bases between them. The CDR3 length is 13 residues. DNA of the CDR3: TGTGCCAGCAGCTTAAGTCCGGGGGAGACCCAGTACTTC. This codes for CASSLSPGETQYF.

The chain employs TRBV9 and TRBJ2-7; 7 nucleotides line up with TRBD1. The CDR3 extends over 15 amino acids. Germline CDR1 is SGDLS and CDR2 is YYNGEE. The junction had 10 bases not matched to a gene; V was cut back by 3 bases and J by 4 bases. The chain's CDR3 is CASSGGPGQLYEQYF. Written as DNA, the CDR3 is TGTGCCAGCAGCGGCGGTCCGGGACAGTTGTACGAGCAGTACTTC. Full variable domain (rest looked up from reference TRBV9 and TRBJ2-7): DSGVTQTPKHLITATGQRVTLRCSPRSGDLSVYWYQQSLDQGLQFLIQYYNGEERAKGNILERFSAQQFPDLHSELNLSSLELGDSALYFCASSGGPGQLYEQYFGPGTRLTVT.

This rearrangement joins TRBV11-2 to TRBJ2-1; TRBD1 is a possible D gene (5 bases). There are 13 residues in the CDR3. V was pared by 1 base and J by 10 bases, with 11 bases between. CDR1 is SGHAT, CDR2 FQNNGV, per germline. In DNA, the CDR3 is TGTGCCAGCAGCTTAGGGGGCAAGCCAGAGCAGTTCTTC. It specifies CASSLGGKPEQFF.

The CDR3 region is CASSLDPGQGNQPQHF. CDR3 coding DNA: TGCGCCAGCAGCCTAGACCCGGGACAGGGTAATCAGCCCCAGCATTTT. This chain uses TRBV5-1 with TRBJ1-5; the match to TRBD1 covers 9 bases. Per germline, CDR1 SGHRS and CDR2 YFSETQ. There are 16 residues in the CDR3. V shed 4 bases, J shed 4 bases, and the junction held 9 bases outside the gene matches.

The V call is TRBV2, the J call TRBJ1-1; D unclear. In germline, CDR1 is SNHLY, CDR2 FYNNEI. The CDR3 runs 14 residues. The V end was cut by 2 bases, the J end by 2 bases, with 9 bases between. The CDR3: CASSENGLNTEAFF. Written as DNA, the CDR3 is TGTGCCAGCAGTGAAAATGGCCTCAACACTGAAGCTTTCTTT.

The genes are TRBV6-5 and TRBJ2-2; no firm D call. The germline V gene encodes CDR1 MNHEY and CDR2 SVGAGI. Trimming removed 5 bases at V and 1 base at J, with 8 bases between. The CDR3 runs 14 residues. The CDR3 nucleotides are TGTGCCAGCAGTCCCCGACAGAACACCGGGGAGCTGTTTTTT. It codes for CASSPRQNTGELFF.

This chain uses TRBV29-1 with TRBJ1-2; a possible D gene is TRBD1 (5 bases). The CDR3 runs to 13 residues. CDR1 and CDR2 (germline): SQVTM, ANQGSEA. Trimming left V 7 bases short and J 4 bases short, with 16 bases between. The CDR3, as DNA: TGCAGCGCCCGCCCCCGGGGGGGCTATGGCTACACCTTC. It specifies CSARPRGGYGYTF.

The chain links TRBV10-3 to TRBJ1-1; unclear D gene. Trimming took 8 bases from V and 0 from J, leaving 13 bases between them. The germline CDR1 and CDR2 sequences are ENHRY and SYGVKD. The CDR3 runs to 14 residues. In DNA form, the CDR3 reads TGTGCCATCGGTCAGAGAGGGCTGAACACTGAAGCTTTCTTT. Its translation: CAIGQRGLNTEAFF.

Comment on this clone: The sample contains more than one DNA sequence encoding this CDR3. The J gene is TRBJ1-5, the V gene TRBV18, with 7 bases matching TRBD1. Germline CDR1 KGHSH, CDR2 LQKENI. The J segment lost 4 bases and the V segment lost 3 bases, leaving 3 bases of the junction unmatched. The CDR3 covers 14 residues. This chain's CDR3 is CASSPGTANQPQHF. Here the CDR3 DNA reads TGTGCCAGCTCACCTGGGACAGCTAATCAGCCCCAGCATTTT.

J is TRBJ1-1 and V is TRBV19; D gene ambiguous. Germline V gene sequence: CDR1 LNHDA, CDR2 SQIVND (reference sequence). Trimming cost V 4 bases and J 5 bases, with 11 bases left between them. This CDR3 contains 13 residues. CDR3 in amino acids: CASSTAARTEAFF. The DNA for the CDR3 is TGTGCCAGTAGTACCGCGGCAAGGACTGAAGCTTTCTTT. Supplemented by reference TRBV19 and TRBJ1-1, the full variable domain reads DGGITQSPKYLFRKEGQNVTLSCEQNLNHDAMYWYRQDPGQGLRLIYYSQIVNDFQKGDIAEGYSVSREKKESFPLTVTSAQKNPTAFYLCASSTAARTEAFFGQGTRLTVV.

The chain joins TRBV27 to TRBJ2-1; 7 nucleotides agree with TRBD1. V trimming: 4 bases; J trimming: 3 bases; junction bases outside the gene matches: 18. Germline loops: CDR1 MNHEY, CDR2 SMNVEV (reference sequence). CDR3 length: 19 residues. DNA of the CDR3: TGTGCCAGCAGTTCATACAGGGGTGTAACGGAAGGGTTCTACAATGAGCAGTTCTTC. Translation gives CASSSYRGVTEGFYNEQFF.

CDR3 nucleotides: TGTGCCAGCAGTTTATTTGGACAGGGGAATTCACCCCTCCACTTT. This codes for CASSLFGQGNSPLHF. The J gene is TRBJ1-6, the V gene TRBV28; 9 nucleotides align to TRBD1. The V gene's germline CDR1 is MDHEN and CDR2 SYDVKM. With V trimmed by 1 base and J by 7 bases, 2 bases remained unmatched. This CDR3 contains 15 residues.

This chain connects TRBV6-6 to TRBJ2-5; 9 nucleotides match TRBD1. Germline lookup yields CDR1 MNHNY and CDR2 SVGAGI (reference sequence). The CDR3 runs to 13 residues. J lost 9 bases, V lost 2 bases, and 4 bases had no gene match. CDR3 residues: CASSYGQGLSQYF. The CDR3 DNA reads TGTGCCAGCAGTTACGGACAGGGGTTGTCCCAGTACTTC.

V is TRBV6-2 or TRBV6-3 and J is TRBJ2-1; 8 nucleotides agree with TRBD2. This CDR3 contains 16 residues. Per the germline V gene, CDR1 is MNHEY and CDR2 is SVGEGT. The V gene end was trimmed by 4 bases and the J gene end by 6 bases; junction bases not matched to a gene: 11. For the CDR3, the DNA is TGTGCCAGCAGTTCCGAGAGTAGCGGGAAGATCAATGAGCAGTTCTTC. Protein: CASSSESSGKINEQFF.

This sequence joins TRBV4-1 and TRBJ2-3, with D possibly being TRBD2 (5 bases). The CDR3 runs to 15 residues. CDR1 is MGHRA and CDR2 is YSYEKL in the germline V gene. V was pared by 5 bases and J by 4 bases, with 16 bases between. Here the CDR3 reads CASSETSSRSDTQYF. The CDR3 bases are TGCGCCAGCAGCGAGACTTCTAGCAGGTCAGATACGCAGTATTTT.

The rearrangement links TRBV5-1 to TRBJ2-3; 8 bases map to TRBD1. Germline V lookup: CDR1 SGHRS, CDR2 YFSETQ. The CDR3 runs 15 residues. The junction had 9 bases not matched to a gene; V was cut back by 4 bases and J by 5 bases. The CDR3 DNA reads TGCGCCAGCAGCCAAGGACAGGGCGCACTAGATACGCAGTATTTT. It codes for CASSQGQGALDTQYF.

The CDR3 bases are TGTGCCGCGGGGGTACAGGGGGCTTGGGAGACCCAGTACTTC. This gives the protein CAAGVQGAWETQYF. The V and J genes are TRBV7-9 and TRBJ2-5, with TRBD1 matching over 9 bases. Germline CDR1 and CDR2: SEHNR and FQNEAQ (reference sequence). Trimming removed 11 bases from V and 5 bases from J; junction bases left unmatched: 12. The CDR3 is 14 amino acids.

The V and J genes are TRBV5-1 and TRBJ2-7; 7 nucleotides align to TRBD2. The length of the CDR3 is 14 residues. After removal of 7 bases from V and 4 bases from J, the junction contained 11 bases not matched to a gene. The V gene's germline CDR1 is SGHRS and CDR2 YFSETQ. The CDR3 here is CASRGDSVTYEQYF. The CDR3 nucleotides are TGCGCCAGCCGGGGGGATAGCGTCACTTACGAGCAGTACTTC. Variable domain in full (rest from reference TRBV5-1 and TRBJ2-7): KAGVTQTPRYLIKTRGQQVTLSCSPISGHRSVSWYQQTPGQGLQFLFEYFSETQRNKGNFPGRFSGRQFSNSRSEMNVSTLELGDSALYLCASRGDSVTYEQYFGPGTRLTVT.

This clone was counted once. The chain links TRBV11-2 to TRBJ2-1; TRBD2 agrees at 9 bases. Trimming took 1 base from V and 4 from J; bases not matched to a gene: 5. This CDR3 contains 16 residues. CDR1 and CDR2 from the germline V gene are SGHAT and FQNNGV. CDR3 region: CASSLVAGETYNEQFF. The DNA of the CDR3 is TGTGCCAGCAGCTTAGTAGCGGGAGAAACTTACAATGAGCAGTTCTTC. Together with reference TRBV11-2 and TRBJ2-1, the CDR3 gives the full variable domain: EAGVAQSPRYKIIEKRQSVAFWCNPISGHATLYWYQQILGQGPKLLIQFQNNGVVDDSQLPKDRFSAERLKGVDSTLKIQPAKLEDSAVYLCASSLVAGETYNEQFFGPGTRLTVL.

J is TRBJ1-2 and V is TRBV6-5, with 10 bases identical to TRBD1. Germline values: CDR1 MNHEY, CDR2 SVGAGI. The V gene end was trimmed by 7 bases and the J gene end by 6 bases; junction bases not matched to a gene: 8. There are 14 residues in the CDR3. For the CDR3, the DNA is TGTGCCAGCACCATTCGACAGGGGGCGAATGGCTACACCTTC. Its translation is CASTIRQGANGYTF.

This clone was seen once. The gene calls are TRBV15 and TRBJ1-4, with 9 bases lining up with TRBD1. In germline, CDR1 is LNHNV, CDR2 YYDKDF (reference sequence). The J segment lost 5 bases and the V segment lost 2 bases, leaving 6 bases of the junction unmatched. The CDR3 is made up of 16 amino acids. The CDR3 region has the DNA TGTGCCACCAGCAGATCCCCTGGGACAGGGAATGAAAAACTGTTTTTT. Translation: CATSRSPGTGNEKLFF.